A selection of T cell receptor beta chains follows, all from one sample in a study of T cell responses to AZD1222 COVID-19 vaccine. Clones were read by immunoSEQ multiplex PCR, and TCRdb kept only the in-frame ones, dropping some. This sample carries 120,000 or so clones, about 82% of them seen once, and the ten largest clones take approximately 18%. Sequences were derived from peripheral blood, sampled 28 days after the second AZD1222 dose. Receptors originate from an adult who received the AZD1222 COVID-19 vaccine. The CDR3 runs from the conserved cysteine through the conserved F or W. The order of the fields is D gene, clone size, V gene, J gene, CDR3 DNA, CDR3 protein. A D gene is named only where the DNA matches it firmly. A clone size is listed for some rows: how often the clone was seen (once, few, many), or a class if it is expanded.

TRBD2	NA	TRBV9	TRBJ2-3	TGTGCCAGCAGCCCTCGGACTAGCGGGAGGTACACAGATACGCAGTATTTT	CASSPRTSGRYTDTQYF
NA	once	TRBV29-1	TRBJ2-7	TGCAGCGTTGTCTCGTCGATCGATAAGGCGGCGGCCTACGAGCAGTACTTC	CSVVSSIDKAAAYEQYF
NA	once	TRBV19	TRBJ1-5	TGTGCCAGTAGTATCCCTAATCAGCCCCAGCATTTT	CASSIPNQPQHF
TRBD2	NA	TRBV5-1	TRBJ2-7	TGCGCCAGTAGCCCGGGACTAGCGAATTACGAGCAGTACTTC	CASSPGLANYEQYF
TRBD1	NA	TRBV9	TRBJ1-2	TGTGCCAGCAGCGCGGCCCAGACAGGGGCGAAAGGCTACACCTTC	CASSAAQTGAKGYTF
NA	NA	TRBV2	TRBJ2-1	TGTGCCAGCCGCAGGGGTAGCGATGAGCAGTTCTTC	CASRRGSDEQFF
NA	NA	TRBV29-1	TRBJ2-2	TGCAGCGTTGGGGCAGGGGCCGGGGAGCTGTTTTTT	CSVGAGAGELFF
NA	once	TRBV18	TRBJ2-2	TGTGCCAGCTCACCACACGACATCTCGAACACCGGGGAGCTGTTTTTT	CASSPHDISNTGELFF
TRBD1	NA	TRBV28	TRBJ2-2	TGTGCCAGCAGTTTTGACAGGGGCACCGGGGAGCTGTTTTTT	CASSFDRGTGELFF
NA	NA	TRBV9	TRBJ2-3	TGTGCCAGCAGGAGGGGAGTTCAGGGTGATACGCAGTATTTT	CASRRGVQGDTQYF
NA	once	TRBV5-1	TRBJ2-2	TGCGCCAGCAGCTTGACAGGACACACCGGGGAGCTGTTTTTT	CASSLTGHTGELFF
TRBD1	NA	TRBV13	TRBJ2-3	TGTGCCAGCAGCTGGAACAGGGGGCATGGCACAGATACGCAGTATTTT	CASSWNRGHGTDTQYF
NA	NA	TRBV28	TRBJ2-5	TGTGCCAGCAGTTTTACCGGCGCGGGGACTCGAGGGACTGAGACCCAGTACTTC	CASSFTGAGTRGTETQYF
NA	NA	TRBV27	TRBJ1-1	TGTGCCAGCAGTTTTGAGCGGGGAGCAGTGTCTGAAGCTTTCTTT	CASSFERGAVSEAFF
TRBD1	NA	TRBV27	TRBJ2-7	TGTGCCAGCAGCCTAAACAGGGGAACCTACGAGCAGTACTTC	CASSLNRGTYEQYF
TRBD1	NA	TRBV2	TRBJ1-2	TGTGCCAGCAGTGAAGGGACAGGGGGCCTTGGCTACACCTTC	CASSEGTGGLGYTF
NA	NA	TRBV5-1	TRBJ1-1	TGCGCCAGCAGCTTGGACCATCTAGGTCCCACTGAAGCTTTCTTT	CASSLDHLGPTEAFF
NA	NA	TRBV27	TRBJ2-5	TGTGCCAGCAGTCCACTCCTCCAAGAGACCCAGTACTTC	CASSPLLQETQYF
NA	NA	TRBV19	TRBJ2-5	TGTGCCAGTAGTCCGATAGGGCAAGCGACCCAGTACTTC	CASSPIGQATQYF
NA	NA	TRBV19	TRBJ1-4	TGTGCCACCTGTGAAGGGGCAGGGGAAAAACTGTTTTTT	CATCEGAGEKLFF
TRBD1	few	TRBV5-7	TRBJ2-2	TGTGCCAGCAGCTGGGACAGGGCCCAGCGTGGGAACACCGGGGAGCTGTTTTTT	CASSWDRAQRGNTGELFF
NA	NA	TRBV6-5	TRBJ1-2	TGTGCCAGCAGTTTGCCCCGGCAGGGCTATGGCTACACCTTC	CASSLPRQGYGYTF
TRBD2	NA	TRBV7-3	TRBJ2-3	TGTGCCAGCAGCTCTCAACTAGCGGGTGCGCAGTATTTT	CASSSQLAGAQYF
NA	NA	TRBV29-1	TRBJ2-7	TGCAGCGTTGGACAGCAGGCGTCGGGAGAGCAGTACTTC	CSVGQQASGEQYF
TRBD2	NA	TRBV27	TRBJ2-1	TGTGCCAGCAGTTCCTGGACTAGGTGGGGATTCAATGAGCAGTTCTTC	CASSSWTRWGFNEQFF
NA	once	TRBV7-9	TRBJ1-2	TGTGCCACCGGACGGGAACTTAACTATGGCTACACCTTC	CATGRELNYGYTF
TRBD1	NA	TRBV7-9	TRBJ2-6	TGTGCCAGCAGCGCCTGGACAGGGTCTGGGGCCAACGTCCTGACTTTC	CASSAWTGSGANVLTF
TRBD1	medium-sized	TRBV4-3	TRBJ1-6	TGCGCCAGCAGCCCCGGGACAGGGGGCCCCTATAATTCACCCCTCCACTTT	CASSPGTGGPYNSPLHF
NA	NA	TRBV21-1	TRBJ1-5	TGTGCCAGTGACAGAAGACAGGGCTGTAGCAATCAGCCCCAGCATTTT	CASDRRQGCSNQPQHF
NA	few	TRBV27	TRBJ2-7	TGTGCCAGCAGTTTAGGAATAGGGGGAGAGCAGTACTTC	CASSLGIGGEQYF
TRBD1	NA	TRBV6-6	TRBJ1-1	TGTGCCAGCAGTTACTCTGCCGGGACAGGGGGCTCTGAAGCTTTCTTT	CASSYSAGTGGSEAFF
NA	NA	TRBV28	TRBJ2-6	TGTGCCAGCAGGCCGCCTGGGGGGGCGACTGGGGCCAACGTCCTGACTTTC	CASRPPGGATGANVLTF
NA	once	TRBV28	TRBJ2-1	TGTGCCAGCAGTTTATTGGTGAATGAGCAGTTCTTC	CASSLLVNEQFF
NA	NA	TRBV29-1	TRBJ2-2	TGCAGCGTTGAAGATGGGCCGGGCCCCGGGGAGCTGTTTTTT	CSVEDGPGPGELFF
NA	NA	TRBV12-3/TRBV12-4	TRBJ2-3	TGTGCCAGCAGTTTAAGGCGTGATACGCAGTATTTT	CASSLRRDTQYF
NA	few	TRBV19	TRBJ2-1	TGTGCCAGTAGTATCAACCCCCGAAGACAGGTGAAGTTCTTC	CASSINPRRQVKFF
NA	NA	TRBV7-3	TRBJ2-2	TGTGCCAGCAGCTTCAGGGACGGGGAGCTGTTTTTT	CASSFRDGELFF
TRBD2	few	TRBV9	TRBJ2-3	TGTGCCAGCAGCGTAGAGGCTAGCGGGACTCTCACAGATACGCAGTATTTT	CASSVEASGTLTDTQYF
NA	NA	TRBV18	TRBJ1-1	TGTGCCAGCTCCCCAGAGACGAACACTGAAGCTTTCTTT	CASSPETNTEAFF
TRBD2	NA	TRBV29-1	TRBJ2-1	TGCAGCGTGGCATCTAGCGGGGGGGTCTACAATGAGCAGTTCTTC	CSVASSGGVYNEQFF
NA	once	TRBV19	TRBJ2-7	TGTGCCAGTAGCACAGGGTTCGAGCAGTACTTC	CASSTGFEQYF
TRBD1	NA	TRBV7-9	TRBJ1-3	TGTGCCAGCAGCTTAAGGGGGCAGGCTGGAAACACCATATATTTT	CASSLRGQAGNTIYF
NA	NA	TRBV6-6	TRBJ1-2	TGTGCCAGCAGTTACTCGATTACCCCAGTCGATGGCTACACCTTC	CASSYSITPVDGYTF
NA	NA	TRBV5-6	TRBJ1-2	TGTGCCAGCACCGGAGCCGCAGACTATGGCTACACCTTC	CASTGAADYGYTF
NA	NA	TRBV7-2	TRBJ2-2	TGTGCCAGCAGCTCCGTTTTAGCCACCGGGGAGTTGTTTTTT	CASSSVLATGELFF
NA	NA	TRBV12-3/TRBV12-4	TRBJ2-4	TGTGCCAGCAGTTTAACGGGGGCCGGCATTCAGTACTTC	CASSLTGAGIQYF
TRBD1	NA	TRBV6-5	TRBJ2-1	TGTGCCAGCATTGCGGGGGACAGGGGGAATGAGCAGTTCTTC	CASIAGDRGNEQFF
NA	few	TRBV2	TRBJ2-7	TGTGCCAGCAGTTGGGGACACTCCTACGAGCAGTACTTC	CASSWGHSYEQYF
TRBD1	NA	TRBV5-1	TRBJ2-2	TGCGCCAGCAGCCAGGACAGGGTCGACACCGGGGAGCTGTTTTTT	CASSQDRVDTGELFF
TRBD1	few	TRBV5-4	TRBJ2-1	TGTGCCAGCAGCTTAGACAGGGGCCTACACAATGAGCAGTTCTTC	CASSLDRGLHNEQFF
NA	NA	TRBV9	TRBJ2-3	TGTGCCAGCAGCGAGGGGGACCGGAGGGCAGATACGCAGTATTTT	CASSEGDRRADTQYF
NA	NA	TRBV2	TRBJ1-5	TGTGCCAGCAGTCGGACGGAAAATCAGCCCCAGCATTTT	CASSRTENQPQHF
TRBD2	NA	TRBV6-2/TRBV6-3	TRBJ2-1	TGTGCCAGCAGTACCCTCGTTGCGGGGGGGTACAATGAGCAGTTCTTC	CASSTLVAGGYNEQFF
NA	NA	TRBV4-1	TRBJ1-3	TGCGCCAGCAGCCAAGTTGGTGGAAACACCATATATTTT	CASSQVGGNTIYF